This T cell receptor beta chain comes out of a study of beta chain features in type 1 diabetes. Findings and caveats of the study: All four CD4+ subsets from Type 1 diabetes patients carried moderately but significantly shorter TCRB CDR3s.

Sequencing targeted expressed TCRB transcripts, as all isolated RNA had been reverse transcribed. TCRdb's copy holds only in-frame clones and misses some; the assay was immunoSEQ multiplex PCR. The profile shows 200,000 to 250,000 clones, around 16% of them singletons. A remark on this clone: Its antigen remains unknown.

This clonotype originated in a man aged 25-45 years with type 1 diabetes. The source material was naive CD4+ T cells from blood.

CDR3 in DNA: TGTGCCAGCAGTTGGCAGTTCCAAGAGACCCAGTACTTC. Its translation: CASSWQFQETQYF. This chain connects TRBV6-5 to TRBJ2-5; D is ambiguous. The CDR3 runs 13 residues. The ends were cut back, 4 bases at V and 1 base at J, with 7 bases in the middle. From germline, CDR1 is MNHEY and CDR2 SVGAGI.